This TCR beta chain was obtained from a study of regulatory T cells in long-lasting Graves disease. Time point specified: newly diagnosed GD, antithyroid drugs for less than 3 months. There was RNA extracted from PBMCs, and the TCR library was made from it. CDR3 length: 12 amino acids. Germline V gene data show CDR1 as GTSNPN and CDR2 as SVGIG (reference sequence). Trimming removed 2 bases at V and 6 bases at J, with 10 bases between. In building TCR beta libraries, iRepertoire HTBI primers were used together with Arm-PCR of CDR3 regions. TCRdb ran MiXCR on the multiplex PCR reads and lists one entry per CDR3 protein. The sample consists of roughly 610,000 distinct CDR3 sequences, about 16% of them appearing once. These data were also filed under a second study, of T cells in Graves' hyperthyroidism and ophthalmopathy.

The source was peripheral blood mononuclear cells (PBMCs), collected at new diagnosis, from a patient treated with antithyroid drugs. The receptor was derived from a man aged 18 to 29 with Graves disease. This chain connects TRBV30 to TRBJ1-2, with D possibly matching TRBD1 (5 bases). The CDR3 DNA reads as TGTGCCTGGAGTTGGGGCTTGAATGGCTACACCTTC. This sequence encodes CAWSWGLNGYTF.